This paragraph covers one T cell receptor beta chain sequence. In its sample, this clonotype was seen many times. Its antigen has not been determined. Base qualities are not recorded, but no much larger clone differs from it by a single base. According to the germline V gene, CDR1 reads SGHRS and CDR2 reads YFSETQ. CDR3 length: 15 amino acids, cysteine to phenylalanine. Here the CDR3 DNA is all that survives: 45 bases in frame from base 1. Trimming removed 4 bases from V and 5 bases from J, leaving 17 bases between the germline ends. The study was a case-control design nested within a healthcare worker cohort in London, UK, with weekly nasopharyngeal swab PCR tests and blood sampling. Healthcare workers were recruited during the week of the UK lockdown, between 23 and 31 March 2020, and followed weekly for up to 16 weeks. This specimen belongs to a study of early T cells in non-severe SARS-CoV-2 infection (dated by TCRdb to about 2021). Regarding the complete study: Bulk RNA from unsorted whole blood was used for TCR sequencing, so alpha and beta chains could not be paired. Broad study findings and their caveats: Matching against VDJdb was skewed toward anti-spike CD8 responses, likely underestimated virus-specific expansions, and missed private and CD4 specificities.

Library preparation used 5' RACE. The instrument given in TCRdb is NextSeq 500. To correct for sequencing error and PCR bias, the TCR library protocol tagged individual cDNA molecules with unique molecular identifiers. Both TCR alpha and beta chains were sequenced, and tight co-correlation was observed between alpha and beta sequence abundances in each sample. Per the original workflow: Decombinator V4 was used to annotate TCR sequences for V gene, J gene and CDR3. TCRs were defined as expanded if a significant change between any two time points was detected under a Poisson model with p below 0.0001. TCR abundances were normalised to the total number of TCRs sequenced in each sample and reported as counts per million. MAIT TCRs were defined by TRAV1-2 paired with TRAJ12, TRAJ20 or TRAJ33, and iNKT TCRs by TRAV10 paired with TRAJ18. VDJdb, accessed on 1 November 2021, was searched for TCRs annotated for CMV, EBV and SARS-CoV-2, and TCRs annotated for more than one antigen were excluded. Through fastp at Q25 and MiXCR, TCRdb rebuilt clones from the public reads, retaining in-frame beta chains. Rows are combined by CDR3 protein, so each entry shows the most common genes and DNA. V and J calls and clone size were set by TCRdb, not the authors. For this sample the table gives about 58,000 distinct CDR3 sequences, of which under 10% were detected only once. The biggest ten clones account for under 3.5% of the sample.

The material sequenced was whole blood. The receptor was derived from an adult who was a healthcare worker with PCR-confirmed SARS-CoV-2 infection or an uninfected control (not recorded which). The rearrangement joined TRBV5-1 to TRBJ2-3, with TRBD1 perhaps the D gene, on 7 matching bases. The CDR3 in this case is CASSGGDSGGDTQYF. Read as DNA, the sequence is TGCGCCAGCAGCGGCGGGGACTCAGGGGGAGATACGCAGTATTTT.